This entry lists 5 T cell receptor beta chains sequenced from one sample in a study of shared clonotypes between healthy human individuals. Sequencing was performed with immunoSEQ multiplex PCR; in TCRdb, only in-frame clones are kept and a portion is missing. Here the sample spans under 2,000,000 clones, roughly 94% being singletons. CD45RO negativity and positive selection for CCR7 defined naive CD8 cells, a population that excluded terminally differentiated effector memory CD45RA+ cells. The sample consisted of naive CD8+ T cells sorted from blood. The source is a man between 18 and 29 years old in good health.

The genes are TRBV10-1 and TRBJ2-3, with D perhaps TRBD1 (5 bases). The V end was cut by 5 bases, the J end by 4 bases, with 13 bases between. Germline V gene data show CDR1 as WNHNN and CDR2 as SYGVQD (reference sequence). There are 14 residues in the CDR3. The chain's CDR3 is CASSIRAWADTQYF. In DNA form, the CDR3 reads TGCGCCAGCAGTATCAGGGCCTGGGCAGATACGCAGTATTTT.

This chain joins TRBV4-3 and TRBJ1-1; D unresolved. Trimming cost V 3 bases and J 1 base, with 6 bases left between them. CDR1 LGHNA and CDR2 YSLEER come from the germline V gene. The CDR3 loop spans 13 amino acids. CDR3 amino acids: CASSQYTNTEAFF. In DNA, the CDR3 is TGCGCCAGCAGCCAGTACACGAACACTGAAGCTTTCTTT.

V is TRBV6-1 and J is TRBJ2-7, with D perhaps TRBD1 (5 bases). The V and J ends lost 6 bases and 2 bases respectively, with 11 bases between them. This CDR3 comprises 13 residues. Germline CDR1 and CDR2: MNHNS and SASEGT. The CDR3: CASSHRQPYEQYF. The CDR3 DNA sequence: TGTGCCAGCAGCCATCGACAGCCCTACGAGCAGTACTTC.

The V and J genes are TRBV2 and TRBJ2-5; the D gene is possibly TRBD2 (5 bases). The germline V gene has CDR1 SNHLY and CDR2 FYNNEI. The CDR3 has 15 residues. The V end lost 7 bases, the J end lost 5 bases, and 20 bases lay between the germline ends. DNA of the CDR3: TGTGCCAGCAAACCCGTCGAGACCGTAGCGGAGACCCAGTACTTC. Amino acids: CASKPVETVAETQYF. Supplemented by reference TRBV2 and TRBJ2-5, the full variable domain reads EPEVTQTPSHQVTQMGQEVILRCVPISNHLYFYWYRQILGQKVEFLVSFYNNEISEKSEIFDDQFSVERPDGSNFTLKIRSTKLEDSAMYFCASKPVETVAETQYFGPGTRLLVL.

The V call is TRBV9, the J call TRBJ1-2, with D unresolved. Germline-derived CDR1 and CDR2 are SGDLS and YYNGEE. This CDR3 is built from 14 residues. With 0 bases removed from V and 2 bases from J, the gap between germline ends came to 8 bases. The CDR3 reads CASSVDPGNYGYTF. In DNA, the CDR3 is TGTGCCAGCAGCGTAGATCCAGGAAACTATGGCTACACCTTC.